The clone carrying this T cell receptor beta chain has only a few counts. Its matching antigen is unknown. The data derive from a study of T-cell memory formation after mild COVID-19. Findings and limits, study-wide: Day 15 to 85 contracting clones showed balanced CD4/CD8; day 15 to 37 expanders favored CD4+.

MiXCR, run by TCRdb on the 5' RACE reads, gives a single entry per CDR3 protein. There are some 210,000 distinct CDR3 sequences in the sample; approximately 10% occur only once, and roughly 3% lies in the top ten. Trimming pared 4 bases from V and 2 bases from J, leaving 18 bases between. The CDR3 is 16 residues long. Germline CDR1 reads SGDLS; CDR2 reads YYNGEE. The chain carries TRBV9 and TRBJ1-2; the D gene is possibly TRBD1 (5 bases). What was sequenced was PBMCs or a T cell subset sorted from them (not recorded which). The sequence derives from a man between 18 and 35 years old who had mild COVID-19 (a few samples of this study predate the infection). Cell type and time point are not known. CDR3: CASSIRSGATNYGYTF. Here the CDR3 DNA reads TGTGCCAGCAGCATCCGGTCCGGGGCAACCAACTATGGCTACACCTTC.